Presented here are 4 T cell receptor beta chains from one specimen sequenced in a study of T-cell memory formation after mild COVID-19. In TCRdb, the 5' RACE reads were re-called with MiXCR into one record per CDR3 protein. The sample has about 620,000 distinct CDR3 sequences; roughly 18% are singletons. The source material was PBMCs or a T cell subset sorted from them (not recorded which). Receptor source: an adult woman who had mild COVID-19 (a few samples of this study predate the infection). Cell type and time point are not known.

This clonotype occurred a few times. This rearrangement joins TRBV11-2 to TRBJ1-1; a weak D match, TRBD1 (5 bases). Germline CDR1 SGHAT, CDR2 FQNNGV. Trimming stripped 0 bases from V and 3 bases from J, with 26 bases between. The CDR3 consists of 20 residues. The CDR3 DNA reads TGTGCCAGCAGCTTAGATTCCTTTTTCACCGGACAACCGGGAGACACTGAAGCTTTCTTT. Its protein is CASSLDSFFTGQPGDTEAFF.

This clonotype occurred once. The chain combines TRBV12-3 or TRBV12-4 with TRBJ1-1; TRBD1 might be the D (6 bases). This CDR3 comprises 11 residues. Trimming removed 2 bases from V and 11 bases from J, with 9 bases in between. CDR3 nucleotide sequence: TGTGCCAGCAGTTTATGGGGGCAGGCTTTCTTT. Protein: CASSLWGQAFF.

The chain couples TRBV27 to TRBJ2-1, with D unresolved. Germline V lookup: CDR1 MNHEY, CDR2 SMNVEV (reference sequence). Trimming took 5 bases from V and 5 from J, leaving 10 bases between them. The CDR3 contains 13 residues. This CDR3 reads CASSQAPDNEQFF. The DNA for the CDR3 is TGTGCCAGCAGTCAGGCTCCTGACAATGAGCAGTTCTTC.

The CDR3 loop is CASSQVLRGWSDYGYTF. CDR3 nucleotides: TGTGCCAGCAGCCAAGTGCTAAGGGGTTGGAGTGACTATGGCTACACCTTC. V gene TRBV4-2 combines with J gene TRBJ1-2, with D possibly TRBD1 on 5 matching bases. Germline V gene sequence: CDR1 LGHNA, CDR2 YNFKEQ. The CDR3 runs to 17 residues. Between the trimmed V and J ends, which lost 1 base and 3 bases, there was a span of 18 bases.